Listed below are T cell receptor beta chains from one sample, sequenced in a study of T cell responses to AZD1222 COVID-19 vaccine. TCRdb keeps only in-frame clones here, not all; method: immunoSEQ multiplex PCR. This sample yields roughly 100,000 clones, of which 80% to 95% are seen a single time; roughly 8% belongs to the top ten. The specimen was peripheral blood, collected 28 days after the second AZD1222 dose. Receptors were obtained from an adult who received the AZD1222 COVID-19 vaccine. The CDR3 runs from the conserved cysteine through the conserved F or W. Each record gives: J gene, clone size, D gene, V gene, CDR3 DNA, CDR3 protein. The D gene is left open where the match is weak. Size values are once, few and many counts, or a class for expanded clones, and some rows have none.

j_call: TRBJ2-1
clone_size: once
d_call: .
v_call: TRBV11-3
cdr3_nt: TGTGCCAGCAGCTTCGGCGGGGGCCCTTACAATGAGCAGTTCTTC
cdr3_aa: CASSFGGGPYNEQFF

j_call: TRBJ1-1
clone_size: .
d_call: TRBD1
v_call: TRBV7-2
cdr3_nt: TGTGCCAGCAGCCCCCAGGGACAGTTGAACACTGAAGCTTTCTTT
cdr3_aa: CASSPQGQLNTEAFF

j_call: TRBJ1-2
clone_size: .
d_call: .
v_call: TRBV7-2
cdr3_nt: TGTGCCAGCAGCTTAGTTATAGGTGCTAACTATGGCTACACCTTC
cdr3_aa: CASSLVIGANYGYTF

j_call: TRBJ1-1
clone_size: once
d_call: .
v_call: TRBV7-9
cdr3_nt: TGTGCCAGTTTCGGGGGGGACCTTGAAGCTTTCTTT
cdr3_aa: CASFGGDLEAFF

j_call: TRBJ2-1
clone_size: .
d_call: TRBD2
v_call: TRBV4-1
cdr3_nt: TGCGCCAGCAGCCAATCTACCCCGAGGGAGCGGGGCTACAATGAGCAGTTCTTC
cdr3_aa: CASSQSTPRERGYNEQFF

j_call: TRBJ2-7
clone_size: .
d_call: .
v_call: TRBV3-1/TRBV3-2
cdr3_nt: TGTGCCAGCAGCCCTCAGTTCTCGGAGAGGGGGTCCTACGAGCAGTACTTC
cdr3_aa: CASSPQFSERGSYEQYF

j_call: TRBJ1-2
clone_size: .
d_call: TRBD1
v_call: TRBV19
cdr3_nt: TGTGCCAGTAGTAGATCCGGGACAGACGCTAACTATGGCTACACCTTC
cdr3_aa: CASSRSGTDANYGYTF

j_call: TRBJ2-2
clone_size: .
d_call: TRBD2
v_call: TRBV5-1
cdr3_nt: TGCGCCAGCAGCTCGGCTAGCGGGGGGATCGGGGAGCTGTTTTTT
cdr3_aa: CASSSASGGIGELFF

j_call: TRBJ1-1
clone_size: .
d_call: .
v_call: TRBV11-3
cdr3_nt: TGTGCCAGCAGCTCGAGGGGGGACTCTGAAGCTTTCTTT
cdr3_aa: CASSSRGDSEAFF

j_call: TRBJ2-7
clone_size: .
d_call: .
v_call: TRBV12-3/TRBV12-4
cdr3_nt: TGTGCCAGCAGTCCGGGCCCTGCTTACGAGCAGTACTTC
cdr3_aa: CASSPGPAYEQYF

j_call: TRBJ2-3
clone_size: .
d_call: .
v_call: TRBV4-1
cdr3_nt: TGCGCCAGCAGCCAAGATTTTTCGCCAGGACCCTTCTTTGGAGATACGCAGTATTTT
cdr3_aa: CASSQDFSPGPFFGDTQYF

j_call: TRBJ1-5
clone_size: .
d_call: .
v_call: TRBV2
cdr3_nt: TGTGCCAGCAGTGAATCCAGTCCCAATCAGCCCCAGCATTTT
cdr3_aa: CASSESSPNQPQHF

j_call: TRBJ2-5
clone_size: .
d_call: .
v_call: TRBV2
cdr3_nt: TGTGCCAGCACGGGGGAAGAGACCCAGTACTTC
cdr3_aa: CASTGEETQYF

j_call: TRBJ2-1
clone_size: .
d_call: .
v_call: TRBV5-4
cdr3_nt: TGTGCCAGCGCCCCGACAGACTACAATGAGCAGTTCTTC
cdr3_aa: CASAPTDYNEQFF

j_call: TRBJ1-1
clone_size: .
d_call: .
v_call: TRBV3-1/TRBV3-2
cdr3_nt: TGTGCCAGCAGCCAACGCCGTAGGGGGGCCGGTGAAGCTTTCTTT
cdr3_aa: CASSQRRRGAGEAFF

j_call: TRBJ1-2
clone_size: .
d_call: .
v_call: TRBV27
cdr3_nt: TGTGCCAGCAGTTCGTGGCGGGGGAACGGCTACACCTTC
cdr3_aa: CASSSWRGNGYTF

j_call: TRBJ1-5
clone_size: few
d_call: .
v_call: TRBV19
cdr3_nt: TGTGCCAGTAGTATAGGGGAAAGGAGCAATCAGCCCCAGCATTTT
cdr3_aa: CASSIGERSNQPQHF

j_call: TRBJ2-1
clone_size: once
d_call: TRBD1
v_call: TRBV6-5
cdr3_nt: TGTGCCAGCAAAGAGGACAGGGGGCCTTACAATGAGCAGTTCTTC
cdr3_aa: CASKEDRGPYNEQFF

j_call: TRBJ2-7
clone_size: .
d_call: .
v_call: TRBV2
cdr3_nt: TGTGCCAGCAGTGAATCCGGGGGCACGAAGTACTTC
cdr3_aa: CASSESGGTKYF

j_call: TRBJ2-7
clone_size: once
d_call: TRBD2
v_call: TRBV5-4
cdr3_nt: TGTGCCAGTCGACTAGCGGGGGGGCCTTACGAGCAGTACTTC
cdr3_aa: CASRLAGGPYEQYF

j_call: TRBJ2-1
clone_size: .
d_call: .
v_call: TRBV21-1
cdr3_nt: TGTGCCAGCAGCTACAGATCCAATGAGCAGTTCTTC
cdr3_aa: CASSYRSNEQFF

j_call: TRBJ2-1
clone_size: .
d_call: .
v_call: TRBV2
cdr3_nt: TGTGCCAGCAGCCCCCTGGACGCAGGTTCCTACAATGAGCAGTTCTTC
cdr3_aa: CASSPLDAGSYNEQFF

j_call: TRBJ1-2
clone_size: .
d_call: TRBD1
v_call: TRBV14
cdr3_nt: TGTGCCAGCAGCCCGCGGCAGGGGGCAAGAGCTAACTATGGCTACACCTTC
cdr3_aa: CASSPRQGARANYGYTF

j_call: TRBJ1-6
clone_size: .
d_call: TRBD1
v_call: TRBV5-6
cdr3_nt: TGTGCCAGCAGCTTGCCTGGGACAGGGAATTCACCCCTCCACTTT
cdr3_aa: CASSLPGTGNSPLHF

j_call: TRBJ1-2
clone_size: .
d_call: TRBD1
v_call: TRBV30
cdr3_nt: TGTGCCTGGAGGAGTGCGGGACAGGGATCGTATGGCTACACCTTC
cdr3_aa: CAWRSAGQGSYGYTF

j_call: TRBJ2-7
clone_size: .
d_call: .
v_call: TRBV5-5
cdr3_nt: TGTGCCAGCAGCCCACCCCCAGCAGGTCGAGACGAGCAGTACTTC
cdr3_aa: CASSPPPAGRDEQYF

j_call: TRBJ2-2
clone_size: .
d_call: TRBD1
v_call: TRBV18
cdr3_nt: TGTGCCAGCAACCCGACGCAGGGGGCCTCCGGGGAGCTGTTTTTT
cdr3_aa: CASNPTQGASGELFF